The 25 T cell receptor beta chains listed next were all sequenced from one sample in a study of blood T cell repertoires in COVID-19. Data came from immunoSEQ multiplex PCR; TCRdb stores just in-frame clones and leaves some out. The sample holds under 500,000 clones, around 90% seen once. The material sequenced was PBMCs or T cells enriched from blood (not recorded which). The receptors derive from a woman aged 18-35 years with acute COVID-19.

The chain uses TRBV5-1 and TRBJ2-3; 9 nucleotides align to TRBD2. This CDR3 has 15 amino acids. V trimming: 6 bases; J trimming: 5 bases; junction bases outside the gene matches: 10. Germline V gives CDR1 SGHRS, CDR2 YFSETQ. In DNA, the CDR3 is TGCGCCAGCACCGAGAGCGGGGGGCAAATAGATACGCAGTATTTT. Amino acid sequence: CASTESGGQIDTQYF.

The chain uses TRBV5-1 and TRBJ1-2, with D possibly being TRBD1 (6 bases). The V and J ends lost 4 bases and 8 bases respectively, with 18 bases between them. CDR1 and CDR2 (germline): SGHRS, YFSETQ. The CDR3 is 14 residues long. CDR3 region: CASSPHSGDNGYTF. For the CDR3, the DNA is TGCGCCAGCAGCCCTCACTCCGGGGACAACGGCTACACCTTC. Based on the CDR3 plus reference TRBV5-1 and TRBJ1-2, the full variable domain is KAGVTQTPRYLIKTRGQQVTLSCSPISGHRSVSWYQQTPGQGLQFLFEYFSETQRNKGNFPGRFSGRQFSNSRSEMNVSTLELGDSALYLCASSPHSGDNGYTFGSGTRLTVV.

The chain joins TRBV28 to TRBJ2-7, with 9 positions matching TRBD1. The germline gives CDR1 MDHEN, CDR2 SYDVKM. With V trimmed by 5 bases and J by 5 bases, 10 bases remained unmatched. The CDR3 is 15 residues long. CDR3 DNA: TGTGCCAGCAGTACTGGCGGGACAGGGAACCACGAGCAGTACTTC. Encoded protein: CASSTGGTGNHEQYF.

The genes are TRBV11-2 and TRBJ1-2; 7 nucleotides match TRBD1. Germline values: CDR1 SGHAT, CDR2 FQNNGV. The V segment lost 5 bases and the J segment 4 bases; nucleotides outside the gene matches: 7. This CDR3 comprises 14 residues. CDR3 residues: CASSRRGPAYGYTF. For the CDR3, the DNA is TGTGCCAGCAGCCGGAGGGGGCCCGCCTATGGCTACACCTTC. Full variable domain (remainder filled in from reference TRBV11-2 and TRBJ1-2): EAGVAQSPRYKIIEKRQSVAFWCNPISGHATLYWYQQILGQGPKLLIQFQNNGVVDDSQLPKDRFSAERLKGVDSTLKIQPAKLEDSAVYLCASSRRGPAYGYTFGSGTRLTVV.

This chain links TRBV18 with TRBJ1-2, with D unresolved. This CDR3 has 13 residues. Germline V CDR1 and CDR2: KGHSH, LQKENI. V lost 5 bases and J lost 2, with 9 bases in between. The chain's CDR3 is CASSSVLNYGYTF. The CDR3 bases are TGTGCCAGCTCATCCGTTTTGAACTATGGCTACACCTTC.

The chain carries TRBV7-2 and TRBJ2-7, with 7 bases lining up with TRBD1. The junction had 14 bases not matched to a gene; V was cut back by 5 bases and J by 7 bases. CDR1 and CDR2 from the germline V gene are SGHTA and FQGNSA. The CDR3 covers 15 residues. CDR3 amino acids: CASSPRRDRTSEQYF. The CDR3 DNA reads TGTGCCAGCAGCCCCCGCCGGGACAGAACCTCGGAGCAGTACTTC.

The chain combines TRBV5-1 with TRBJ2-5; possible D gene TRBD1, 6 bases. CDR3 length: 14 residues. Between the trimmed V and J ends, which lost 4 bases and 2 bases, there was a span of 12 bases. In germline, CDR1 is SGHRS, CDR2 YFSETQ. CDR3 loop: CASSVGTNQETQYF. The DNA of the CDR3 is TGCGCCAGCAGCGTAGGGACAAATCAAGAGACCCAGTACTTC.

The rearrangement joins TRBV7-8 to TRBJ2-5; TRBD2 aligns across 10 bases. After removal of 5 bases from V and 2 bases from J, the junction contained 8 bases not matched to a gene. The germline CDR1 and CDR2 sequences are SGHVS and FQNEAQ. The CDR3 is 16 amino acids. The CDR3 DNA reads as TGTGCCAGCAGCGCCTTAGCGGGGGGCAATCAAGAGACCCAGTACTTC. It yields the protein CASSALAGGNQETQYF.

The chain uses TRBV9 and TRBJ1-2; no clear D gene. This CDR3 comprises 14 residues. The V and J ends lost 0 bases and 0 bases respectively, with 6 bases between them. Germline V gene lookup returns CDR1 SGDLS and CDR2 YYNGEE. As DNA, the CDR3 is TGTGCCAGCAGCGTAGAATTTACTAACTATGGCTACACCTTC. Amino acids: CASSVEFTNYGYTF.

J is TRBJ1-3 and V is TRBV28, with D unclear. CDR3 length: 15 amino acids. In germline, CDR1 is MDHEN, CDR2 SYDVKM. Trimming took 2 bases from V and 5 from J, leaving 13 bases between them. CDR3 DNA: TGTGCCAGCAGTTTAAATGTCACATTGAGAAACACCATATATTTT. This codes for CASSLNVTLRNTIYF.

The genes are TRBV19 and TRBJ1-5; D is uncertain. The length of the CDR3 is 15 residues. V was shortened by 9 bases and J by 4 bases, with 19 bases between the two germline ends. Germline CDR1 and CDR2: LNHDA and SQIVND (reference sequence). For the CDR3, the DNA is TGTGCCAGCTCCTCCCGGGGAGTACTAAATCAGCCCCAGCATTTT. This codes for CASSSRGVLNQPQHF.

The chain carries TRBV4-3 and TRBJ2-3, with 9 bases lining up with TRBD2. J gave up 8 bases and V 0 bases, and 9 bases lay outside the gene matches. The CDR3 length is 16 residues. CDR1 is LGHNA, CDR2 YSLEER, per germline. CDR3 sequence reads: CASSQEREGRGGTQYF. In DNA form, the CDR3 reads TGCGCCAGCAGCCAAGAGCGGGAGGGTCGTGGGGGTACGCAGTATTTT.

The genes are TRBV30 and TRBJ2-2; tentatively, D is TRBD1 (6 bases). In germline, CDR1 is GTSNPN, CDR2 SVGIG (reference sequence). V was clipped by 3 bases and J by 4 bases, with 12 bases between them. The length of the CDR3 is 14 residues. CDR3 region: CAWRAGQTTGELFF. The CDR3 nucleotides are TGTGCCTGGAGGGCCGGACAGACCACCGGGGAGCTGTTTTTT.

This chain links TRBV6-5 with TRBJ1-4; D is unresolved. Germline lookup yields CDR1 MNHEY and CDR2 SVGAGI. The CDR3 has 15 residues. Trimming removed 5 bases at V and 5 bases at J, with 15 bases between. The CDR3 is CASSPLGLRNEKLFF. As DNA, the CDR3 is TGTGCCAGCAGTCCCCTAGGACTGCGGAATGAAAAACTGTTTTTT.

The V call is TRBV10-3, the J call TRBJ2-3; maybe TRBD2 (5 bases). With 10 bases removed from V and 7 bases from J, the gap between germline ends came to 6 bases. Germline CDR1 ENHRY, CDR2 SYGVKD. The CDR3 is 9 amino acids. The CDR3, as DNA: TGTGCCAGGAGGAATACGCAGTATTTT. This gives the protein CARRNTQYF.

The chain uses TRBV18 and TRBJ1-6; D is unresolved. CDR3 length equals 12 residues. Trimming left V 2 bases short and J 16 bases short, with 12 bases between. The germline CDR1 and CDR2 sequences are KGHSH and LQKENI. In DNA form, the CDR3 reads TGTGCCAGCTCACCATCCGAGCGAGGGCTCCACTTT. The encoded protein is CASSPSERGLHF.

The J gene is TRBJ2-7, the V gene TRBV28; weak D call: TRBD1 (6 bases). V was shortened by 7 bases and J by 3 bases, with 16 bases between the two germline ends. Germline V gene lookup returns CDR1 MDHEN and CDR2 SYDVKM. The length of the CDR3 is 14 residues. The CDR3 loop is CASTLAEGGYEQYF. CDR3 DNA: TGTGCCAGCACCCTCGCCGAAGGGGGCTACGAGCAGTACTTC.

This chain links TRBV2 with TRBJ2-1; D is possibly TRBD2 (5 bases). The CDR3 spans 11 residues. CDR1 is SNHLY, CDR2 FYNNEI, per germline. Trimming removed 7 bases from V and 8 bases from J, with 9 bases in between. CDR3 coding DNA: TGTGCCAGCACGGGGTTCCATGAGCAGTTCTTC. Translation gives CASTGFHEQFF.

V and J are TRBV29-1 and TRBJ2-5, with 9 bases identical to TRBD2. CDR1 and CDR2 from the germline V gene are SQVTM and ANQGSEA. After removal of 5 bases from V and 4 bases from J, the junction contained 2 bases not matched to a gene. CDR3 size: 12 residues. CDR3 residues: CSVQGLAETQYF. CDR3 DNA: TGCAGCGTTCAGGGACTAGCAGAGACCCAGTACTTC.

The chain uses TRBV20-1 and TRBJ1-3; no firm D call. This CDR3 comprises 11 residues. Germline lookup yields CDR1 DFQATT and CDR2 SNEGSKA (reference sequence). The V and J ends lost 7 bases and 2 bases respectively, with 6 bases between them. The CDR3 protein is CSVGAGNTIYF. The CDR3 bases are TGCAGTGTCGGGGCTGGAAACACCATATATTTT.

The chain combines TRBV5-6 with TRBJ1-2; D uncertain. Trimming left V 0 bases short and J 4 bases short, with 13 bases between. CDR1 and CDR2 (germline): SGHDT, YYEEEE. This CDR3 is built from 15 residues. The CDR3 sequence is CASSLAAGHSYGYTF. In DNA, the CDR3 is TGTGCCAGCAGCTTGGCAGCGGGCCACTCCTATGGCTACACCTTC.

This sequence joins TRBV3-1 (or the pseudogene TRBV3-2) and TRBJ2-7; no firm D call. Germline CDR1 LGHDT, CDR2 YNNKEL (reference sequence). The V end lost 1 base, the J end lost 6 bases, and 4 bases lay between the germline ends. CDR3 length: 11 amino acids. The CDR3 loop is CASSQGLEQYF. Here the CDR3 DNA reads TGTGCCAGCAGCCAAGGGCTCGAGCAGTACTTC.

The chain couples TRBV10-3 to TRBJ2-7; TRBD2 aligns across 10 bases. This CDR3 has 14 residues. CDR1 and CDR2 from the germline V gene are ENHRY and SYGVKD. With 6 bases clipped from V and 6 bases from J, the junction kept 8 bases outside the gene matches. The CDR3 is CAISSLAGAGEQYF. DNA for the CDR3: TGTGCCATCAGCAGTCTAGCGGGAGCTGGCGAGCAGTACTTC.

The CDR3 loop is CASSLLGQGAGEQYF. The CDR3 coding sequence is TGTGCCAGTAGTCTCCTCGGACAGGGGGCGGGCGAGCAGTACTTC. The chain links TRBV19 to TRBJ2-7, with 11 bases aligning to TRBD1. Per germline, CDR1 LNHDA and CDR2 SQIVND (reference sequence). The CDR3 has 15 residues. Trimming removed 5 bases from V and 6 bases from J; junction bases left unmatched: 9.

This chain links TRBV5-1 with TRBJ2-3; D possibly corresponds to TRBD2 (6 bases). CDR3 length: 15 residues. The germline gives CDR1 SGHRS, CDR2 YFSETQ. Trimming stripped 4 bases from V and 4 bases from J, with 16 bases between. CDR3 nucleotides: TGCGCCAGCAGCGTACAACCTGGAGGGGCAGATACGCAGTATTTT. Translated, it gives CASSVQPGGADTQYF.